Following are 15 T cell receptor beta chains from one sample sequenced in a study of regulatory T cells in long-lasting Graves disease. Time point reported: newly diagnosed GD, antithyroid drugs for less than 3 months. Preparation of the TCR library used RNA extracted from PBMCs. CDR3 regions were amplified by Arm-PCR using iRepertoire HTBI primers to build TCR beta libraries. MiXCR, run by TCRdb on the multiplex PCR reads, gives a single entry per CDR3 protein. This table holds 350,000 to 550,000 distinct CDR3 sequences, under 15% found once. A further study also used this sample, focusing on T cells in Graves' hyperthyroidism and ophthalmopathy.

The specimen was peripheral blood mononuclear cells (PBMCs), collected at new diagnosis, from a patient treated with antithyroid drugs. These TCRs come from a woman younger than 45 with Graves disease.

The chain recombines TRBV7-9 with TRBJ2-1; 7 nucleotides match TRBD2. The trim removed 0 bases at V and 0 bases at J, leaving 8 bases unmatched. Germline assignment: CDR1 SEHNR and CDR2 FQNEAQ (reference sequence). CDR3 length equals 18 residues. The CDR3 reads CASSLARGGSSSYNEQFF. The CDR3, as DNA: TGTGCCAGCAGCTTAGCGCGTGGCGGGAGCAGCTCCTACAATGAGCAGTTCTTC.

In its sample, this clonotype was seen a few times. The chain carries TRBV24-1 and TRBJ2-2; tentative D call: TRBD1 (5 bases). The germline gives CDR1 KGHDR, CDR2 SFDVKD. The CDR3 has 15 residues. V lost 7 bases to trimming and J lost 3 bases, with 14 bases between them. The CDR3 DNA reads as TGTGCCACCAGCTCGAGCAGGGTGGACACCGGGGAGCTGTTTTTT. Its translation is CATSSSRVDTGELFF.

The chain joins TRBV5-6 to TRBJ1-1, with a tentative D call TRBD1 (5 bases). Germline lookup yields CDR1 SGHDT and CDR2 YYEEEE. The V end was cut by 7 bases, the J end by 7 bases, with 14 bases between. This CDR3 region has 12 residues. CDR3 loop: CASFSGTIEAFF. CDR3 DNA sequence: TGTGCCAGCTTTTCTGGGACGATTGAAGCTTTCTTT. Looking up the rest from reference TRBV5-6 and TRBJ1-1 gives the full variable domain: DAGVTQSPTHLIKTRGQQVTLRCSPKSGHDTVSWYQQALGQGPQFIFQYYEEEERQRGNFPDRFSGHQFPNYSSELNVNALLLGDSALYLCASFSGTIEAFFGQGTRLTVV.

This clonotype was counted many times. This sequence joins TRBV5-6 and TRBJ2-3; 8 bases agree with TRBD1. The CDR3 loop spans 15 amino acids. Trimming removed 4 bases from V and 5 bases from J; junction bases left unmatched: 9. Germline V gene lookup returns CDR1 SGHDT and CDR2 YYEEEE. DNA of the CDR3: TGTGCCAGCAGCACGACAGGACAGGGAATAGATACGCAGTATTTT. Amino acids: CASSTTGQGIDTQYF.

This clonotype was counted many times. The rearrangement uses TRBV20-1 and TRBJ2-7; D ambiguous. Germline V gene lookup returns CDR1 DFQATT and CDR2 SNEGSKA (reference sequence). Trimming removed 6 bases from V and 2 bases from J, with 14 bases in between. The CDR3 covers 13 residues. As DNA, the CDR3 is TGCAGTGCCAAGCCCAGGACCACCTACGAGCAGTACTTC. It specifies CSAKPRTTYEQYF.

The CDR3 region is CASSRGRLYNEKLFF. The CDR3 DNA reads as TGTGCCAGCAGCCGTGGCAGGCTTTATAATGAAAAACTGTTTTTT. The chain links TRBV28 to TRBJ1-4; D remains ambiguous. This CDR3 has 15 residues. Germline assignment: CDR1 MDHEN and CDR2 SYDVKM. V lost 6 bases and J lost 4, with 15 bases in between.

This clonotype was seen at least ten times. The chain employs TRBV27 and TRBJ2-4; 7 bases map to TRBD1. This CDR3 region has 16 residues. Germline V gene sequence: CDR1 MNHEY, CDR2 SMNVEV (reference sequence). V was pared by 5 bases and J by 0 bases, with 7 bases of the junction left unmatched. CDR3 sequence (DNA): TGTGCCAGCAGTCCATGGACAGGCGTAGCCAAAAACATTCAGTACTTC. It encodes CASSPWTGVAKNIQYF.

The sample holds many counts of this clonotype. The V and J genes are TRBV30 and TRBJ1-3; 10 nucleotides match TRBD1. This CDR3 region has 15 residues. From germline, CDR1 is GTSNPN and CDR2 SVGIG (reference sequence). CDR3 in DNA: TGTGCTCGGGACAGGGGAAGAGGCTCTGGAAACACCATATATTTT. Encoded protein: CARDRGRGSGNTIYF.

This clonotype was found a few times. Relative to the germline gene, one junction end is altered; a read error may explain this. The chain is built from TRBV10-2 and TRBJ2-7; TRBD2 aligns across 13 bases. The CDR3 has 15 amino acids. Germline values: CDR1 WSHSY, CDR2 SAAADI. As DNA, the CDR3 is TGCGCCAGCAGCAAGGAGGGACTAGCGGGAAGCGGGCAGAACTTC. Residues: CASSKEGLAGSGQNF.

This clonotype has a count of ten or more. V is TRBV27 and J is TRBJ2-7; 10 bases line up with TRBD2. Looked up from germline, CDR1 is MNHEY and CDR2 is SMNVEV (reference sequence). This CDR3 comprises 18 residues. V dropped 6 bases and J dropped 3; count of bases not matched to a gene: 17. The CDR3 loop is CASRPMISGLAGVYEQYF. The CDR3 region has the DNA TGTGCCAGCAGACCTATGATAAGTGGCCTAGCGGGAGTCTACGAGCAGTACTTC.

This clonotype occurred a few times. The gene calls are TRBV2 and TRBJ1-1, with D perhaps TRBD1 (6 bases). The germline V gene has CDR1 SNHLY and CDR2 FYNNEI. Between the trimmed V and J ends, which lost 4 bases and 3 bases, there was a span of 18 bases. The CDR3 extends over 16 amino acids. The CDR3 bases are TGTGCCAGCAGTGCTTATTCCGGGACACTCTACACTGAAGCTTTCTTT. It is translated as CASSAYSGTLYTEAFF.

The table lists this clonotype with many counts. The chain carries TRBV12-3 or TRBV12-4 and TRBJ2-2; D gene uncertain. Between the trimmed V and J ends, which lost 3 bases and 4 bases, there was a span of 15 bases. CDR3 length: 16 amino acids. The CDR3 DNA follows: TGTGCCAGCAGTTTTGCCTTACAACCCGGCACCGGGGAGCTGTTTTTT. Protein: CASSFALQPGTGELFF.

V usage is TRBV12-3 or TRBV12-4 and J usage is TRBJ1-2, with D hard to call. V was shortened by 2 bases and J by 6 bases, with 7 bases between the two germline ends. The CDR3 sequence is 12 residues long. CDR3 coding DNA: TGTGCCAGCAGTTTAAGAGTCGATGGCTACACCTTC. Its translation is CASSLRVDGYTF.

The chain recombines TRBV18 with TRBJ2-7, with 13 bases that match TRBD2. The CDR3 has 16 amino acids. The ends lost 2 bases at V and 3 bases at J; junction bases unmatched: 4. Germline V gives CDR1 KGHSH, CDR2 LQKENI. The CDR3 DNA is TGTGCCAGCTCACCAATGGGACTAGCGGGAATCTACGAGCAGTACTTC. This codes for CASSPMGLAGIYEQYF.

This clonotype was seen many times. The CDR3 DNA reads TGTGCCAGCAGCTTAGTCCGAGGACAGGGGAGCGTAGGGCGGCGAGGGACCCAGTACTTC. Its protein product is CASSLVRGQGSVGRRGTQYF. The chain recombines TRBV11-1 with TRBJ2-5; 9 bases align to TRBD1. After removal of 1 base from V and 7 bases from J, the junction contained 22 bases not matched to a gene. CDR1 and CDR2 from the germline V gene are SGHAT and FQDESV (reference sequence). The CDR3 is made up of 20 amino acids. The full variable domain, with the rest looked up from reference TRBV11-1 and TRBJ2-5, is EAEVAQSPRYKITEKSQAVAFWCDPISGHATLYWYRQILGQGPELLVQFQDESVVDDSQLPKDRFSAERLKGVDSTLKIQPAELGDSAMYLCASSLVRGQGSVGRRGTQYFGPGTRLLVL.